This T cell receptor beta chain emerged from a study of shared clonotypes between healthy human individuals. Genomic DNA of every subset was divided equally among multiple immunoSEQ plates. Assay used: immunoSEQ multiplex PCR; TCRdb lists only in-frame clones, some missing. The data show some 2.3 million clones, 90% to 95% seen once. About this clone: No antigen is known for it.

Study-wide points: Naive subsets typically showed greater estimated richness than memory subsets.

The material sequenced was naive CD4+ T cells from PBMCs. Subset described: CD45RA+ positively selected. The receptor's source is a man younger than 35 in good health. Some clones in this sample may be carry-over from other donors' samples.

CDR3 sequence: CASRSSGSSLYNEQFF. For the CDR3, the DNA is TGTGCCAGCAGATCTAGCGGGAGTTCCCTTTACAATGAGCAGTTCTTC. The V and J genes are TRBV2 and TRBJ2-1; 10 bases fit TRBD2. Germline CDR1 SNHLY, CDR2 FYNNEI. This CDR3 is built from 16 residues. V lost 6 bases, J lost 4 bases, and 9 bases stayed unmatched.